The present T cell receptor (beta chain) was sequenced within a study of blood T cell repertoires in COVID-19. About the research overall: Collection of acute and convalescent COVID-19 samples took place in the United States, Italy and Spain. From T cells, B-cell-depleted T cells, or PBMCs came the material, which was cDNA or gDNA.

Source study methods: Estimation of nucleated cell counts was performed using reference gene primer amplification. Libraries were prepared by immunoSEQ multiplex PCR; TCRdb keeps only in-frame clonotypes and omits some of them. That table gives V, J and clone size, and the DNA gave D and trimming. The data show tens of thousands of clones, 70% to 90% seen once. The germline V and J ends were trimmed by 1 base and 7 bases, with 8 bases remaining between them. The CDR3 loop spans 13 amino acids. CDR1 is LGHDT and CDR2 is YNNKEL in the germline V gene (reference sequence). This chain uses TRBV3-1 (or the pseudogene TRBV3-2) with TRBJ2-4; D call uncertain. This sequence was found in a human donor in a cohort sampled during active COVID-19. The material sequenced was peripheral blood. CDR3 loop: CASSQGHGNIQYF. The CDR3 nucleotides are TGTGCCAGCAGCCAAGGACATGGGAACATTCAGTACTTC.